The clone carrying this T cell receptor (beta chain) was detected once. The entry originates in a study of blood T cell repertoires in COVID-19. Study-wide background: Sample material is recorded as cDNA or gDNA derived from T cells, B-cell-depleted T cells, or PBMCs.

There are 14 residues in the CDR3. Germline trimming cut 7 bases from V and 8 bases from J; bases unmatched to any gene: 13. Per germline, CDR1 SNHLY and CDR2 FYNNEI. Using immunoSEQ multiplex PCR, the repertoire was profiled, and TCRdb retains in-frame clones only, with some absent. The sample yields under 200,000 clones, about 88% seen once. This sequence was found in a man between 40 and 49 years old with active or convalescent COVID-19. Sequenced sample: peripheral blood. J is TRBJ1-2 and V is TRBV2, with TRBD1 identical over 7 bases. DNA for the CDR3: TGTGCCAGCACCGTTGACAGGGTTGGTTTAGGCTACACCTTC. Protein product: CASTVDRVGLGYTF.